The rows below give T cell receptor beta chains drawn from one sample of a study of blood T cell repertoires in COVID-19. Profiling relied on immunoSEQ multiplex PCR, and the TCRdb table lists in-frame clones only, not all of them. Among over 250,000 clones, about 86% were seen once, and the ten largest hold around 4.1%. Material: PBMCs or T cells enriched from blood (not recorded which). The source of these receptors is a man aged 25 to 40 with acute COVID-19. Both conserved end residues are part of each CDR3. A D gene is named only where the DNA matches it firmly. Only part of the rows carry a size: once, few, many, or a class if the clone is expanded.

V	size	D	J	DNA	CDR3
TRBV6-5	-	TRBD1	TRBJ1-1	TGTGCCAGCAGTTACGGGGACAGGGGGAACACTGAAGCTTTCTTT	CASSYGDRGNTEAFF
TRBV5-5	-	-	TRBJ1-5	TGTGCCAGCAGCTTTTTCTCAGGTCAGCCCCAGCATTTT	CASSFFSGQPQHF
TRBV7-8	-	-	TRBJ2-1	TGTGCCAGCAGCCAAGGAGCCGAGCAGTTCTTC	CASSQGAEQFF
TRBV9	-	TRBD2	TRBJ2-5	TGTGCCAGCAGCGCCCCAGTGGGCGGGAGGGCCCCCAAAGAGACCCAGTACTTC	CASSAPVGGRAPKETQYF
TRBV3-1/TRBV3-2	-	-	TRBJ1-5	TGTGCCAGCAGCCTTGACAGAAATCAGCCCCAGCATTTT	CASSLDRNQPQHF
TRBV14	-	-	TRBJ2-5	TGTGCCAGCAGCCTCGACCTTGAGCGGGAGACCCAGTACTTC	CASSLDLERETQYF
TRBV9	-	-	TRBJ2-5	TGTGCCAGCAGCTACGGGATTCAAGAGACCCAGTACTTC	CASSYGIQETQYF
TRBV10-3	-	-	TRBJ1-2	TGTGCCATCAGCCCTGGCGGGGGGCCGGGGGGCTACACCTTC	CAISPGGGPGGYTF
TRBV27	-	-	TRBJ1-4	TGTGCCAGCAGTTTAAGGGGTCGGGAAAAACTGTTTTTT	CASSLRGREKLFF
TRBV28	-	-	TRBJ1-1	TGTGCCGGCGGTTCGGGTTCGCACACTGAAGCTTTCTTT	CAGGSGSHTEAFF
TRBV10-3	once	TRBD2	TRBJ2-1	TGTGCCATCAGTGATGGACTAGCGGGGGGGCGCTATGAGCAGTTCTTC	CAISDGLAGGRYEQFF
TRBV18	few	TRBD1	TRBJ1-2	TGTGCCAGCTCACCACGTCAGGGGGTTTCTGGCTACACCTTC	CASSPRQGVSGYTF
TRBV7-9	-	TRBD1	TRBJ2-3	TGTGCCATGAACACAGGGGTTAGCACAGATACGCAGTATTTT	CAMNTGVSTDTQYF
TRBV4-1	-	-	TRBJ1-4	TGCGCCAGCAGCCAAGAGGGGCTAGGACGTAATGAAAAACTGTTTTTT	CASSQEGLGRNEKLFF
TRBV18	once	TRBD1	TRBJ1-1	TGTGCCAGCTCACCCGCGGACAGGGGGCGGATAAGTGAAGCTTTCTTT	CASSPADRGRISEAFF
TRBV29-1	few	-	TRBJ2-2	TGCAGCGTTGAAAAGCGAACGAACACCGGGGAGCTGTTTTTT	CSVEKRTNTGELFF
TRBV25-1	-	-	TRBJ2-3	TGTGCCAGCACCAAAAGCACAGATACGCAGTATTTT	CASTKSTDTQYF
TRBV29-1	-	-	TRBJ2-1	TGCAGCGTTGACTTAGCGGTTAGCTCCTACAATGAGCAGTTCTTC	CSVDLAVSSYNEQFF
TRBV6-5	-	-	TRBJ1-3	TGTGCCAGCAGCGCGGCCTCGGACAGAGGAAACACCATATATTTT	CASSAASDRGNTIYF
TRBV19	-	-	TRBJ2-5	TGTGCCAGTAATACGGGAGCCAGAGAGACCCAGTACTTC	CASNTGARETQYF
TRBV2	-	-	TRBJ1-5	TGTGCCAGCAGTGATTTGACATATGGCAATCAGCCCCAGCATTTT	CASSDLTYGNQPQHF
TRBV7-2	-	TRBD1	TRBJ2-2	TGTGCCAGCAGCCCCGACAGGGCCATCGGGGAGCTGTTTTTT	CASSPDRAIGELFF
TRBV14	-	-	TRBJ1-1	TGTGCCAGCAGCCAAGTAATAAACACTGAAGCTTTCTTT	CASSQVINTEAFF
TRBV5-5	-	TRBD1	TRBJ1-1	TGTGCCAGCAGCTCGCCGCGACAGGGGGCGGGAAACACTGAAGCTTTCTTT	CASSSPRQGAGNTEAFF
TRBV25-1	-	-	TRBJ1-3	TGTGCCAGCGCTGGGAGGCAGTATGGAAACACCATATATTTT	CASAGRQYGNTIYF
TRBV28	-	TRBD1	TRBJ1-1	TGTGCCAGCGATAACCAGGGGGCTCGGACTGAAGCTTTCTTT	CASDNQGARTEAFF
TRBV7-6	few	-	TRBJ2-1	TGTGCCAGCAGCTTAGATGTGGGGGGCTACAATGAGCAGTTCTTC	CASSLDVGGYNEQFF
TRBV3-1/TRBV3-2	-	TRBD1	TRBJ1-2	TGTGCCAGCAGGCAACAGGGGTCAACCTATGGCTACACCTTC	CASRQQGSTYGYTF
TRBV11-2	-	TRBD1	TRBJ1-3	TGTGCCAGCAGCTTCACAGGGGACTCTGGAAACACCATATATTTT	CASSFTGDSGNTIYF
TRBV6-5	-	TRBD1	TRBJ1-2	TGTGCCAGCGGGGATTCCGGGACAGTCTATGGCTACACCTTC	CASGDSGTVYGYTF
TRBV7-9	-	TRBD1	TRBJ1-1	TGTGCCAGCAGCTTAGCGACCCAGGGGGAAAGTCTCTTT	CASSLATQGESLF
TRBV6-4	-	-	TRBJ1-2	TGTGCCAGCAGTGACAGGGGCTATGGCTACACCTTC	CASSDRGYGYTF
TRBV2	-	TRBD1	TRBJ2-1	TGTGCCAGCAGATCGGGACAGACGACCTACAATGAGCAGTTCTTC	CASRSGQTTYNEQFF
TRBV5-1	-	-	TRBJ2-1	TGCGCCAGCAGCTTGAGGGGCGTCGGCGACTCCTACAATGAGCAGTTCTTC	CASSLRGVGDSYNEQFF
TRBV11-1	-	TRBD2	TRBJ2-5	TGTGCCAGCAGCTTGGGAGGACTAGCGGGAAGGGAGACCCAGTACTTC	CASSLGGLAGRETQYF
TRBV7-9	-	-	TRBJ1-6	TGTGCCGTAGGTGAAGGGGGTTTGACTCGGGTTTCACCCCTCCACTTT	CAVGEGGLTRVSPLHF
TRBV19	few	-	TRBJ1-3	TGTGCCAGTAGTATCCGGCGGGCAGCCTCAACTGGAAACACCATATATTTT	CASSIRRAASTGNTIYF
TRBV28	once	TRBD1	TRBJ1-5	TGTGCCAGCACTACAGGGGGGGCTAGCAATCAGCCCCAGCATTTT	CASTTGGASNQPQHF
TRBV28	-	TRBD1	TRBJ1-4	TGTGCCAGCAGTCCGGACAGGGTCAGTGAAAAACTGTTTTTT	CASSPDRVSEKLFF
TRBV6-5	-	TRBD1	TRBJ1-4	TGTGCCAGCAGTTCAGGCAGGGGGTGGGAAAAACTGTTTTTT	CASSSGRGWEKLFF
TRBV5-3	-	-	TRBJ1-2	TGTGCCAGAAGCTTGGCCGTATGGGTCAGGGGACCCTATGGCTACACCTTC	CARSLAVWVRGPYGYTF
TRBV19	-	-	TRBJ1-1	TGTGCCAGTAGTAGATACAGCCCAGGGGACACTGAAGCTTTCTTT	CASSRYSPGDTEAFF
TRBV15	-	TRBD1	TRBJ1-3	TGTGCCACCAGCAGAGACGGGACAGGGGGTATTAACACCATATATTTT	CATSRDGTGGINTIYF
TRBV24-1	-	TRBD2	TRBJ2-5	TGTGCCACCAGTGATCGGCTAGCGGGAGTAAGGGGAGAGACCCAGTACTTC	CATSDRLAGVRGETQYF
TRBV15	few	-	TRBJ1-2	TGTGCCACCAGCAGAGATCGGAGTAACTATGGCTACACCTTC	CATSRDRSNYGYTF
TRBV19	once	-	TRBJ1-6	TGTGCCAGTAGTATAGACTTTTCGACACCCAATTCACCCCTCCACTTT	CASSIDFSTPNSPLHF
TRBV9	-	TRBD1	TRBJ2-1	TGTGCCAGCAGCTTCCAGGCTGGGACAGGCTCCTACAATGAGCAGTTCTTC	CASSFQAGTGSYNEQFF
TRBV7-2	few	-	TRBJ1-6	TGTGCCAGCAGCTTACGCGGACTCCAACCAGAATCACCCCTCCACTTT	CASSLRGLQPESPLHF
TRBV7-2	few	-	TRBJ2-1	TGTGCCAGCAGCGGGGGACTTACTTCCTACAATGAGCAGTTCTTC	CASSGGLTSYNEQFF
TRBV19	-	-	TRBJ1-6	TGTGCCAGTAGTATAGGCCGCCAAGGGGTTATAACCCTCCACTTT	CASSIGRQGVITLHF
TRBV29-1	-	-	TRBJ1-3	TGCAGCGTTGATAGTGGAAACACCATATATTTT	CSVDSGNTIYF
TRBV11-1	-	TRBD2	TRBJ2-3	TGTGCCAGCAGCTTAGCAGGACTAGCGGGGGGCCGGGGTGATACGCAGTATTTT	CASSLAGLAGGRGDTQYF
TRBV2	once	-	TRBJ2-1	TGTGCCAGCAGTGAAATCACTCCACAGTTCTTC	CASSEITPQFF
TRBV7-8	-	TRBD1	TRBJ1-2	TGTGCCAGCAAAGGGGACAGGGAGGTCTATGGCTACACCTTC	CASKGDREVYGYTF
TRBV28	few	-	TRBJ1-2	TGTGCCAGCAGTTTACGCGGACAGCCGCGGAATGGCTACACCTTC	CASSLRGQPRNGYTF